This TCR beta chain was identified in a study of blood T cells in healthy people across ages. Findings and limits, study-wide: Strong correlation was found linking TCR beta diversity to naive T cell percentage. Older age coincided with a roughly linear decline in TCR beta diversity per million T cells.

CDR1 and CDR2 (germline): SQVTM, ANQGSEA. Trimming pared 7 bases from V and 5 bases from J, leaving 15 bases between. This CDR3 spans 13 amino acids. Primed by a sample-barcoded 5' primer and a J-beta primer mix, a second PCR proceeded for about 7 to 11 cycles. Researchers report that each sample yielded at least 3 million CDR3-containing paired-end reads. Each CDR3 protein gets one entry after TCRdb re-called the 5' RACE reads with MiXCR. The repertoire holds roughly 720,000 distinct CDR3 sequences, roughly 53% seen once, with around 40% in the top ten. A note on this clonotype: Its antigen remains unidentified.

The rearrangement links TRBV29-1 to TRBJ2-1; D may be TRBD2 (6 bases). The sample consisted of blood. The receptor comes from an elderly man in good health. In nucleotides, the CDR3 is TGCAGCGCCCCTCCTGCGGGACACAATGAGCAGTTCTTC. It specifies CSAPPAGHNEQFF.